The present TCR beta chain was sequenced within a study of siplizumab effects on memory and regulatory T cells. Study outcomes and limitations: In the presence of siplizumab, alloreactive sequences traceable to unstimulated CD4+ memory cells were significantly reduced. The naive T cell population seemed more diverse than memory cells and seemed a major contributor to the alloresponse. Treatment with siplizumab left mappable alloreactive CD4+ clones averaging 68.8% Treg-derived, compared with about 27% in controls.

The assay was immunoSEQ multiplex PCR, and TCRdb's table has in-frame clones only and misses some. The sample contains 26,000 or so clones, 80% to 90% of which appear only once. Among a few donor pairs, the unstimulated naive, memory, effector memory and TEMRA subsets underwent sequencing. Germline assignment: CDR1 SGHTA and CDR2 FQGNSA. The CDR3 extends over 16 amino acids. V lost 4 bases, J lost 7 bases, and 12 bases stayed unmatched. Regarding this clone: The antigen remains undetermined.

The chain uses TRBV7-2 and TRBJ1-5; 8 bases align to TRBD1. The TCR was taken from a human donor in good health. The sequenced sample consisted of memory CD4+ T cells sorted from blood. Written as DNA, the CDR3 is TGTGCCAGCAGCTCAAGAAGATCAGGGGGCCAACAGCCCCAGCATTTT. This gives the protein CASSSRRSGGQQPQHF.